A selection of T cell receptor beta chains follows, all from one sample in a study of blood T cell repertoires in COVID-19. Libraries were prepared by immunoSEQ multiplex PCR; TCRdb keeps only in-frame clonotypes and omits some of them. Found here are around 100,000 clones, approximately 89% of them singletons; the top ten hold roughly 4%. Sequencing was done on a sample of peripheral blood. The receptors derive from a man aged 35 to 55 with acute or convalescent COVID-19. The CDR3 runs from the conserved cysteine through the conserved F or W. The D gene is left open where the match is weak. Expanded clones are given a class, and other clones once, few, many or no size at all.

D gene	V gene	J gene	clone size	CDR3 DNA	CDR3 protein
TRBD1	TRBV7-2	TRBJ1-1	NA	TGTGCCAGCAGCTTAGTTTTATTAGGACAGGCGTCGAACACTGAAGCTTTCTTT	CASSLVLLGQASNTEAFF
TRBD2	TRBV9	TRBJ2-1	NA	TGTGCCAGCAGCGGGGGACTAGCGGGAGGACGGGCTGGGGGCGCCTACAATGAGCAGTTCTTC	CASSGGLAGGRAGGAYNEQFF
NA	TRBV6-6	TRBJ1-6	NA	TGTGCCAGCAGTTACGGAGGGATTTACGATAATTCACCCCTCCACTTT	CASSYGGIYDNSPLHF
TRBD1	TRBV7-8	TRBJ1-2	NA	TGTGCCAGCAGCCCGAGGACAGGGGAGGTTTCGTATGGCTACACCTTC	CASSPRTGEVSYGYTF
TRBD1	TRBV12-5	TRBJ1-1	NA	TGTGCTAGTGGTTTGGTACATGGGACAGGGGACACTGAAGCTTTCTTT	CASGLVHGTGDTEAFF
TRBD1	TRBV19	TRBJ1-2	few	TGTGCCAGTAAATTCCTGACAGGGGAGGGCTACACCTTC	CASKFLTGEGYTF
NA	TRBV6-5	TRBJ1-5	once	TGTGCCAGCAGTTACGGCCCAGGTCAGCCCCAGCATTTT	CASSYGPGQPQHF
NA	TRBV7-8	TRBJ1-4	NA	TGTGCCAGCAGCTTAGATAGCGATTTGTGGGAAAAACTGTTTTTT	CASSLDSDLWEKLFF
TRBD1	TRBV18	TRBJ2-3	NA	TGTGCCAGCTCACCGGACAGGGGGGCCCGGGATACGCAGTATTTT	CASSPDRGARDTQYF
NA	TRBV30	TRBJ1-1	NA	TGTGCCTGGAGGGAAGGACAGTACGGTGAAGCTTTCTTT	CAWREGQYGEAFF
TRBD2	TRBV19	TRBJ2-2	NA	TGTGCCACCGCGACTAGCTCAACCACCGGGGAGCTGTTTTTT	CATATSSTTGELFF
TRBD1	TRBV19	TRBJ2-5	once	TGTGCCAGTAATACAGGGGGTGAAGAGACCCAGTACTTC	CASNTGGEETQYF
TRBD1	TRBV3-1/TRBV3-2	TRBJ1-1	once	TGTGCCAGCAGCCGGAGACGACAGGGAAACACTGAAGCTTTCTTT	CASSRRRQGNTEAFF
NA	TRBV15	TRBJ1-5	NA	TGTGCCACCAGGAAAGGAGGGCAGCCCCAGCATTTT	CATRKGGQPQHF
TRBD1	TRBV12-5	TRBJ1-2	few	TGTGCTAGTGGTCCACTACAGGGGTTGACACAATATGGCTACACCTTC	CASGPLQGLTQYGYTF
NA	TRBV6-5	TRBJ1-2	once	TGTGCCAGCAGTTCTACAGGGAAAAACTATGGCTACACCTTC	CASSSTGKNYGYTF
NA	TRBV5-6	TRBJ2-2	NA	TGTGCCAGCATGAGGGGGGGGGACACCGGGGAGCTGTTTTTT	CASMRGGDTGELFF
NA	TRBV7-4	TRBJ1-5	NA	TGTGCCAGCAGGGACAACCCGACAGGAGTCAATCAGCCCCAGCATTTT	CASRDNPTGVNQPQHF
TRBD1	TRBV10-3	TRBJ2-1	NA	TGTGCCATCAGTGGTCGAGACAGGGCCTACAATGAGCAGTTCTTC	CAISGRDRAYNEQFF